The 18 T cell receptor beta chains below were found in one sample sequenced in a study of blood T cell repertoires in COVID-19. TCRdb's copy holds only in-frame clones and misses some; the assay was immunoSEQ multiplex PCR. The profile shows around 290,000 clones, 80% to 90% of them singletons. The source material was peripheral blood. The receptors come from a woman in her 70s with COVID-19, enrolled during active disease.

This chain uses TRBV7-2 with TRBJ1-6, with TRBD1 identical over 7 bases. V dropped 5 bases and J dropped 4; count of bases not matched to a gene: 11. The CDR3 contains 17 residues. The germline gives CDR1 SGHTA, CDR2 FQGNSA. CDR3 in DNA: TGTGCCAGCAGCGCCATGGGACAGACAAGTTATAATTCACCCCTCCACTTT. Translation gives CASSAMGQTSYNSPLHF. Full variable domain (outside the CDR3, taken from reference TRBV7-2 and TRBJ1-6): GAGVSQSPSNKVTEKGKDVELRCDPISGHTALYWYRQSLGQGLEFLIYFQGNSAPDKSGLPSDRFSAERTGGSVSTLTIQRTQQEDSAVYLCASSAMGQTSYNSPLHFGNGTRLTVT.

This chain connects TRBV2 to TRBJ1-5; 8 bases are shared with TRBD1. The germline gives CDR1 SNHLY, CDR2 FYNNEI. The V segment lost 3 bases and the J segment 2 bases; nucleotides outside the gene matches: 12. The CDR3 loop spans 18 amino acids. In DNA form, the CDR3 reads TGTGCCAGCAGTGAGAATGGCTTACAGGGGGTGGGCAATCAGCCCCAGCATTTT. This gives the protein CASSENGLQGVGNQPQHF.

The V call is TRBV3-1 (or the pseudogene TRBV3-2), the J call TRBJ1-2, with a weak D call TRBD1 (5 bases). The CDR3 sequence is 12 residues long. Germline V lookup: CDR1 LGHDT, CDR2 YNNKEL (reference sequence). Trimming removed 6 bases at V and 6 bases at J, with 11 bases between. For the CDR3, the DNA is TGTGCCAGCAGTCGGGGGGAGGATGGCTACACCTTC. Translating it yields CASSRGEDGYTF.

The chain joins TRBV6-2 or TRBV6-3 to TRBJ2-7, with D uncertain. The CDR3 is 12 amino acids. With 4 bases removed from V and 2 bases from J, the gap between germline ends came to 6 bases. CDR1 and CDR2 from the germline V gene are MNHEY and SVGEGT. The chain's CDR3 is CASSFRAYEQYF. The CDR3 coding sequence is TGTGCCAGCAGTTTTAGAGCCTACGAGCAGTACTTC.

This clone was counted once. V is TRBV10-3 and J is TRBJ1-4; 8 bases are shared with TRBD1. The CDR3 runs 14 residues. Germline CDR1 is ENHRY and CDR2 is SYGVKD. V shed 3 bases, J shed 3 bases, and the junction held 0 bases outside the gene matches. CDR3 region: CAISEQGANEKLFF. CDR3 sequence (DNA): TGTGCCATCAGTGAACAGGGGGCTAATGAAAAACTGTTTTTT.

This clone was recorded only once. This chain uses TRBV7-2 with TRBJ2-7, with TRBD2 matching over 11 bases. Germline values: CDR1 SGHTA, CDR2 FQGNSA. The CDR3 contains 17 residues. The junction had 12 bases not matched to a gene; V was cut back by 4 bases and J by 4 bases. CDR3 nucleotides: TGTGCCAGCAGCTACTCCTGGGCTAGCGGGGGGAAATACGAGCAGTACTTC. This sequence encodes CASSYSWASGGKYEQYF.

This chain uses TRBV18 with TRBJ2-3; 9 bases match TRBD1. The junction had 6 bases not matched to a gene; V was cut back by 6 bases and J by 2 bases. CDR1 is KGHSH, CDR2 LQKENI, per germline. The CDR3 is 15 amino acids. This chain's CDR3 is CASSLRDRATDTQYF. The CDR3 nucleotides are TGTGCCAGCTCTCTCCGGGACAGGGCCACAGATACGCAGTATTTT.

This clone came up once. V gene TRBV4-1 combines with J gene TRBJ2-7; no definite D call. The CDR3 is 14 amino acids. Germline assignment: CDR1 MGHRA and CDR2 YSYEKL. Trimming stripped 2 bases from V and 1 base from J, with 9 bases between. This CDR3 is CASSQTSQSYEQYF. CDR3 nucleotide sequence: TGCGCCAGCAGCCAAACGTCGCAGTCCTACGAGCAGTACTTC.

This chain connects TRBV5-6 to TRBJ1-1; D is unresolved. CDR1 is SGHDT, CDR2 YYEEEE, per germline. The CDR3 runs 13 residues. V was clipped by 1 base and J by 3 bases, with 7 bases between them. Here the CDR3 DNA reads TGTGCCAGCAGCTTGAGCACGGACACTGAAGCTTTCTTT. Amino acid sequence: CASSLSTDTEAFF.

The genes are TRBV13 and TRBJ2-3; no clear D gene. The CDR3 consists of 14 residues. The V gene lost 3 bases and the J gene lost 0 bases, with 7 bases spanning the gap. CDR1 is PRHDT, CDR2 FYEKMQ, per germline (reference sequence). The chain's CDR3 is CASSFGQSTDTQYF. DNA of the CDR3: TGTGCCAGCAGCTTTGGGCAGAGCACAGATACGCAGTATTTT. Drawing the rest from reference TRBV13 and TRBJ2-3, the complete variable domain is AAGVIQSPRHLIKEKRETATLKCYPIPRHDTVYWYQQGPGQDPQFLISFYEKMQSDKGSIPDRFSAQQFSDYHSELNMSSLELGDSALYFCASSFGQSTDTQYFGPGTRLTVL.

The chain links TRBV30 to TRBJ2-7; 9 positions match TRBD2. The length of the CDR3 is 14 residues. The V and J ends lost 2 bases and 3 bases, in that order; junction bases with no gene match: 5. Germline V gene sequence: CDR1 GTSNPN, CDR2 SVGIG (reference sequence). CDR3: CAWSTSGGRYEQYF. The CDR3 DNA sequence: TGTGCCTGGAGTACCAGCGGGGGGCGCTACGAGCAGTACTTC.

This chain connects TRBV28 to TRBJ1-3; D is uncertain. CDR1 and CDR2 (germline): MDHEN, SYDVKM. Between the trimmed V and J ends, which lost 8 bases and 0 bases, there was a span of 11 bases. The CDR3 sequence is 14 residues long. The CDR3 coding sequence is TGTGCCAGCCTTGACTCGGCCTCTGGAAACACCATATATTTT. Translated, it gives CASLDSASGNTIYF.

The V call is TRBV27, the J call TRBJ2-1; the match to TRBD2 covers 7 bases. Germline V gene sequence: CDR1 MNHEY, CDR2 SMNVEV (reference sequence). The CDR3 totals 18 residues. The J segment lost 4 bases and the V segment lost 1 base, leaving 13 bases of the junction unmatched. CDR3 DNA: TGTGCCAGCAGTTTATTTAGGCTGGGGGGGGATTCTTACAATGAGCAGTTCTTC. This encodes CASSLFRLGGDSYNEQFF.

A remark on this clone: One end of the junction fails to match germline, which may point to a read error. The rearrangement joins TRBV28 to TRBJ2-2, with D possibly being TRBD1 (6 bases). The CDR3 totals 13 residues. Germline-derived CDR1 and CDR2 are MDHEN and SYDVKM. The CDR3 spells CASRLKTSGHVSF. Written as DNA, the CDR3 is TGTGCCAGCAGACTCAAAACCTCGGGACATGTGTCTTTT.

The V gene is TRBV5-1, the J gene TRBJ2-1; D is unclear. This CDR3 spans 15 amino acids. Germline V lookup: CDR1 SGHRS, CDR2 YFSETQ. Deletions cut 0 bases from V and 7 bases from J, with 14 bases between. This CDR3 reads CASSLDPGSSNEQFF. The CDR3 DNA sequence: TGCGCCAGCAGCTTGGATCCAGGCTCGAGTAATGAGCAGTTCTTC.

V gene TRBV5-1 combines with J gene TRBJ2-3; tentative D call: TRBD2 (7 bases). Germline CDR1 and CDR2: SGHRS and YFSETQ. The length of the CDR3 is 16 residues. V was pared by 0 bases and J by 4 bases, with 15 bases between. CDR3 DNA sequence: TGCGCCAGCAGCTTGGTCTCGGGGGGCTACCCAGATACGCAGTATTTT. Its protein is CASSLVSGGYPDTQYF.

The chain carries TRBV5-6 and TRBJ1-2, with 8 bases identical to TRBD1. Germline V gene lookup returns CDR1 SGHDT and CDR2 YYEEEE. V lost 4 bases, J lost 6 bases, and 5 bases stayed unmatched. The CDR3 sequence is 13 residues long. The CDR3 sequence: CASSHQGAHGYTF. CDR3 sequence (DNA): TGTGCCAGCAGCCACCAGGGGGCTCATGGCTACACCTTC.

This clone was seen a single time. For the CDR3, the DNA is TGTGCCAGCAGCTTAGGCCTAGCGGGGGCAGAGACCCAGTACTTC. As protein: CASSLGLAGAETQYF. The genes are TRBV7-3 and TRBJ2-5, with 10 bases aligning to TRBD2. Germline V gene sequence: CDR1 SGHTA, CDR2 FQGTGA. V lost 2 bases to trimming and J lost 4 bases; unmatched junction nucleotides: 4. CDR3 length: 15 amino acids.